The rows below give T cell receptor beta chains drawn from one sample of a study of blood T cells in healthy people across ages. One entry per CDR3 protein, called by TCRdb with MiXCR from the 5' RACE reads. Of some 1.4 million distinct CDR3 sequences detected, approximately 40% appear once; the ten largest clones hold under 8%. Sequenced sample: blood. All receptors come from a woman in her late teens or twenties in good health. CDR3s include the opening cysteine and the closing phenylalanine or tryptophan. Fields, in order: D gene, J gene, V gene, clone size, CDR3 DNA, CDR3 protein. A D gene is named only where the DNA matches it firmly. Size values are once, few and many counts, or a class for expanded clones, and some rows have none.

TRBD1,TRBJ2-7,TRBV7-9,.,TGTGCCAGCAGCCCCCGGGACAGAAACTACGAGCAGTACTTC,CASSPRDRNYEQYF
.,TRBJ2-2,TRBV6-1,.,TGTGCCAGCAGTGAGCGGGGGAACACCGGGGAGCTGTTTTTT,CASSERGNTGELFF
TRBD1,TRBJ2-1,TRBV20-1,.,TGCAGTGCTAGACACCAGGGGGCATACTACAATGAGCAGTTCTTC,CSARHQGAYYNEQFF
.,TRBJ1-1,TRBV6-5,few,TGTGCCAGCAGTTACTGGGGACCCCGGGGGGGGTACACTGAAGCTTTCTTT,CASSYWGPRGGYTEAFF
TRBD2,TRBJ2-7,TRBV5-1,few,TGCGCCAGCAGCCCCCCGCCCAGCGGGAGTTCCTACGAGCAGTACTTC,CASSPPPSGSSYEQYF
.,TRBJ1-1,TRBV28,few,TGTGCCAGCACGGAGTTTAACACTGAAGCTTTCTTT,CASTEFNTEAFF
.,TRBJ1-2,TRBV9,.,TGTGCCAGCGGGGGGGACTCAAGCTTCTATGGCTACACCTTC,CASGGDSSFYGYTF
.,TRBJ2-7,TRBV7-9,.,TGTGCGAGCAGGAGGGCGGCGTCAGGCGAGCAGTACTTC,CASRRAASGEQYF
TRBD2,TRBJ2-1,TRBV14,few,TGTGCCAGCAGTCCCCGACTAGCGGGGGGCCCCGACTACAATGAGCAGTTCTTC,CASSPRLAGGPDYNEQFF
TRBD1,TRBJ2-7,TRBV20-1,few,TGCAGTGCTACCCGACCCGACAGGGCCAGTGGGTCCTACGAGCAGTACTTC,CSATRPDRASGSYEQYF
TRBD2,TRBJ2-1,TRBV10-3,few,TGTGCCATCAGTGAGTTTTCTAGCGGGGAGGATGAGCAGTTCTTC,CAISEFSSGEDEQFF
.,TRBJ1-1,TRBV21-1,.,TGTGCCAGCAGCATTTCGATATTCCAGGGGCGGAGTACTGAAGCTTTCTTT,CASSISIFQGRSTEAFF
TRBD2,TRBJ2-5,TRBV12-3/TRBV12-4,.,TGTGCCAGCAGTTTAGGCCTAGCGGGGCACCAAGAGACCCAGTACTTC,CASSLGLAGHQETQYF
TRBD2,TRBJ2-3,TRBV10-3,.,TGTGCCATCAGTGAGTCCATTGCGGGAGCCATCACAGATACGCAGTATTTT,CAISESIAGAITDTQYF